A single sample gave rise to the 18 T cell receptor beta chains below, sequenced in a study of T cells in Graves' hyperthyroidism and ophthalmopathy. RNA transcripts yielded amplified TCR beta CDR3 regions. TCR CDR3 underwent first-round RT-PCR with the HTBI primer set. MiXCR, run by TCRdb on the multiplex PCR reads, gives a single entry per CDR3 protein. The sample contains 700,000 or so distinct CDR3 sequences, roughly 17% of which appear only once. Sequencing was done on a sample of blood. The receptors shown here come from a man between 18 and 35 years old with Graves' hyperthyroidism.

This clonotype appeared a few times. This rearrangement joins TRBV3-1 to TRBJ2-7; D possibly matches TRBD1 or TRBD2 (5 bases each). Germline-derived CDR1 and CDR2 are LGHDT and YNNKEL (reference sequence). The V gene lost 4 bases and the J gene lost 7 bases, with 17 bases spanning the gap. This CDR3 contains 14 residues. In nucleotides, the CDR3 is TGTGCCAGCAGCCGAGGGGTAGTGCCTCAGGAGCAGTACTTC. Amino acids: CASSRGVVPQEQYF.

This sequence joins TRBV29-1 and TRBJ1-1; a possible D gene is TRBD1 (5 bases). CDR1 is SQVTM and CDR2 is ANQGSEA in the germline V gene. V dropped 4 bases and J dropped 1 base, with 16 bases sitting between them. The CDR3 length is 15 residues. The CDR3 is CSVAGPSGGNTEAFF. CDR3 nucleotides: TGCAGCGTTGCGGGACCTTCGGGGGGGAACACTGAAGCTTTCTTT. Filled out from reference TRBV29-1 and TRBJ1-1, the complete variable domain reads SAVISQKPSRDICQRGTSLTIQCQVDSQVTMMFWYRQQPGQSLTLIATANQGSEATYESGFVIDKFPISRPNLTFSTLTVSNMSPEDSSIYLCSVAGPSGGNTEAFFGQGTRLTVV.

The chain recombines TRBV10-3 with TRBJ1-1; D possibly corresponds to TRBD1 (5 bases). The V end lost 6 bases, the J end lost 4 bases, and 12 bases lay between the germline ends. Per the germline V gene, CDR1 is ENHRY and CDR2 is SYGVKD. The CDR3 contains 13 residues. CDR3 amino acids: CAIRQDLSTEAFF. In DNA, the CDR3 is TGTGCCATCAGACAGGATTTGAGCACTGAAGCTTTCTTT.

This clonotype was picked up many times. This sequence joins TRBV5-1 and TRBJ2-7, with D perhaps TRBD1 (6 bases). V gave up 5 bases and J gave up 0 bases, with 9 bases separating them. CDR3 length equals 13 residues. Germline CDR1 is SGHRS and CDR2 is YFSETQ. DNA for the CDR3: TGCGCCAGCAGGACAGGAGACTCCTACGAGCAGTACTTC. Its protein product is CASRTGDSYEQYF.

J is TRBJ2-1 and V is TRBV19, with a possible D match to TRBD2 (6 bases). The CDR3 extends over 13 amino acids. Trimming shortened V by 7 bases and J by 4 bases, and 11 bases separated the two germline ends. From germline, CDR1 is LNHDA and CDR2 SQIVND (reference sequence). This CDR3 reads CASKDYSYNEQFF. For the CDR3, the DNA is TGTGCCAGTAAGGACTACTCTTACAATGAGCAGTTCTTC.

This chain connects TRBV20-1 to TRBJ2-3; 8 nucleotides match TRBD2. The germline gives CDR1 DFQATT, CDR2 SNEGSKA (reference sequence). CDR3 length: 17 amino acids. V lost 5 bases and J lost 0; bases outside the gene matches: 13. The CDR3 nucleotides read TGCAGTGCTCCCCAAGGAAGGGCGGGAGGCAGCACAGATACGCAGTATTTT. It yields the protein CSAPQGRAGGSTDTQYF.

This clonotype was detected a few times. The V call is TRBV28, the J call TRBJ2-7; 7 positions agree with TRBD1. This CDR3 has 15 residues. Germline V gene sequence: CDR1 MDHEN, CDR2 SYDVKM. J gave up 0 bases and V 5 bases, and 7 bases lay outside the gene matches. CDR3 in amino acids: CASSPGGVYSYEQYF. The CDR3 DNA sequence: TGTGCCAGCAGTCCAGGGGGTGTTTACTCCTACGAGCAGTACTTC.

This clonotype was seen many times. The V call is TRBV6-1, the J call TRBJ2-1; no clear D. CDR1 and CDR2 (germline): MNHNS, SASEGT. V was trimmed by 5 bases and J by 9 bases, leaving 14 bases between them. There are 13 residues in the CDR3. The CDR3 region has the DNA TGTGCCAGCAGTCCAGCGTTCAGTGGTGAGCAGTTCTTC. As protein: CASSPAFSGEQFF.

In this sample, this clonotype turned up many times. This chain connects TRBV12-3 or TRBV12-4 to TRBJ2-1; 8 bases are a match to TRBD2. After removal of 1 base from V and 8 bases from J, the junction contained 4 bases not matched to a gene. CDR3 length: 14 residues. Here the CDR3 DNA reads TGTGCCAGCAGTTTAGGGGCGGGAGGCGATGAGCAGTTCTTC. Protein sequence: CASSLGAGGDEQFF.

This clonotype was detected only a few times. The DNA of the CDR3 is TGTGCCAGCAGTTTATTTATGAGGGGGGGCGGGACAGGGAATGACAATCAGCCCCAGCATTTT. Translation gives CASSLFMRGGGTGNDNQPQHF. The chain links TRBV27 to TRBJ1-5; 9 bases agree with TRBD1. CDR1 and CDR2 from the germline V gene are MNHEY and SMNVEV (reference sequence). The CDR3 runs 21 residues. J gave up 3 bases and V 1 base, and 19 bases lay outside the gene matches.

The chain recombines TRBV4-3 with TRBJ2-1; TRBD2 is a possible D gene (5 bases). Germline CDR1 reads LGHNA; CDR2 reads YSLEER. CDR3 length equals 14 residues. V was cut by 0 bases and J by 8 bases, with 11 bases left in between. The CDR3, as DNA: TGCGCCAGCAGCCAAGAACGCCTAGCCGATGAGCAGTTCTTC. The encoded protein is CASSQERLADEQFF.

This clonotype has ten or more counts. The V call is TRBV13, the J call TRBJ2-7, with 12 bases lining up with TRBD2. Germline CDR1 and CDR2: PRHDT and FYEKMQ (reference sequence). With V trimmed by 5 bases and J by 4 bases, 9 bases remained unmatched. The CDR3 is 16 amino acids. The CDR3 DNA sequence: TGTGCCAGCAGCAACCTAGCGGGAGGGCCAGTTTACGAGCAGTACTTC. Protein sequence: CASSNLAGGPVYEQYF.

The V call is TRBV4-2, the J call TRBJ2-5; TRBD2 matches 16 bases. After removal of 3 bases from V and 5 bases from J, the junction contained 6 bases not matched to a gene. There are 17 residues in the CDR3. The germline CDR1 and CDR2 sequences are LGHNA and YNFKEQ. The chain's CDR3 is CASSQGLAGGPRETQYF. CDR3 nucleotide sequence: TGTGCCAGCAGCCAGGGACTAGCGGGAGGGCCCAGGGAGACCCAGTACTTC.

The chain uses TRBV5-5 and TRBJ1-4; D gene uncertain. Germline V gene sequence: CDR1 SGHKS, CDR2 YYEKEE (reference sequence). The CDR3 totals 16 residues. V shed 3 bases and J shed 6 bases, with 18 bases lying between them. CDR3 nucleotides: TGTGCCAGCAGCTCAACATGGACCTTTTCTTATGAAAAACTGTTTTTT. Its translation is CASSSTWTFSYEKLFF.

The CDR3 reads CASSQDRGTGLAGTTDTQYF. As DNA, the CDR3 is TGTGCCAGCAGCCAAGATCGGGGTACGGGACTAGCGGGGACCACAGATACGCAGTATTTT. The chain joins TRBV4-2 to TRBJ2-3; TRBD2 aligns across 13 bases. Looked up from germline, CDR1 is LGHNA and CDR2 is YNFKEQ. This CDR3 contains 20 residues. V was pared by 0 bases and J by 2 bases, with 11 bases of the junction left unmatched.

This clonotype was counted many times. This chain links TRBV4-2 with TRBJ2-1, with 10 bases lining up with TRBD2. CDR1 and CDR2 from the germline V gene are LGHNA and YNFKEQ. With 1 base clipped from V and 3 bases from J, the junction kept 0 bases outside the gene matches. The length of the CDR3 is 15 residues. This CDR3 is CASSQASGSYNEQFF. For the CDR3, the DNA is TGTGCCAGCAGCCAAGCTAGCGGGAGCTACAATGAGCAGTTCTTC.

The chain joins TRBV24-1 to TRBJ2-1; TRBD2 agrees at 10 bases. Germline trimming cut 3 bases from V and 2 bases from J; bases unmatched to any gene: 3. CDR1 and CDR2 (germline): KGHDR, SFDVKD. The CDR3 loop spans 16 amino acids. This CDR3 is CATSDTTSGAYNEQFF. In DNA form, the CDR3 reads TGTGCCACCAGTGATACTACTAGCGGGGCCTACAATGAGCAGTTCTTC.

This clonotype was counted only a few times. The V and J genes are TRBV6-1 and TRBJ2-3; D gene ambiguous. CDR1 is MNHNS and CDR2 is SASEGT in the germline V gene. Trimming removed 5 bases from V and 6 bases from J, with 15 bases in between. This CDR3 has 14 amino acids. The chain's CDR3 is CASSRVPRPDTQYF. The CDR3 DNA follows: TGTGCCAGCAGTCGGGTCCCCAGGCCGGATACGCAGTATTTT.